Listed below are T cell receptor beta chains from one sample, sequenced in a study of blood T cells in healthy people across ages. TCRdb itself ran the 5' RACE reads through MiXCR, one entry per CDR3 protein. The repertoire holds about 940,000 distinct CDR3 sequences, with approximately 49% as singletons. Sequenced material: blood. The receptors were sampled from a man aged 30 to 39 in good health. The CDR3 runs from the conserved cysteine through the conserved F or W. Each record gives: D gene, V gene, clone size, J gene, CDR3 protein, CDR3 DNA. The D gene is left open where the match is weak. Rows may omit the clone size; those that give it use once, few, many or a size class.

D: .; V: TRBV4-2; size: .; J: TRBJ2-7; CDR3: CASSQDSIGSSYEQYF; DNA: TGTGCCAGCAGCCAAGACTCTATCGGCAGCTCCTACGAGCAGTACTTC
D: .; V: TRBV11-1; size: .; J: TRBJ2-3; CDR3: CASNQLTDTQYF; DNA: TGTGCCAGCAACCAACTAACAGATACGCAGTATTTT
D: TRBD2; V: TRBV7-9; size: .; J: TRBJ2-5; CDR3: CASSPWRGARETQYF; DNA: TGTGCCAGCAGCCCCTGGCGGGGGGCGCGGGAGACCCAGTACTTC
D: .; V: TRBV20-1; size: .; J: TRBJ2-1; CDR3: CSASHGHYNEQFF; DNA: TGCAGTGCTAGCCACGGACATTACAATGAGCAGTTCTTC
D: .; V: TRBV20-1; size: once; J: TRBJ2-3; CDR3: CSAPQGTDTQYF; DNA: TGCAGTGCACCCCAGGGGACAGATACGCAGTATTTT
D: .; V: TRBV4-2; size: .; J: TRBJ1-1; CDR3: CASSHQGTDEGFF; DNA: TGTGCCAGCAGCCACCAGGGGACGGACGAAGGTTTCTTT
D: .; V: TRBV4-3; size: .; J: TRBJ2-1; CDR3: CASSQDHRDYNEQFF; DNA: TGCGCCAGCAGCCAAGATCACCGGGACTACAATGAGCAGTTCTTC
D: TRBD2; V: TRBV28; size: .; J: TRBJ2-1; CDR3: CASSGTSGDISNEQFF; DNA: TGTGCCAGCAGTGGGACTAGCGGAGACATATCGAATGAGCAGTTCTTC
D: .; V: TRBV2; size: .; J: TRBJ2-1; CDR3: CASKGPGNNEQFF; DNA: TGTGCCAGCAAAGGTCCAGGGAACAATGAGCAGTTCTTC
D: .; V: TRBV20-1; size: .; J: TRBJ2-7; CDR3: CSRYGLGLYEQYF; DNA: TGCAGTCGGTATGGCCTGGGGCTCTACGAGCAGTACTTC
D: .; V: TRBV7-6; size: .; J: TRBJ2-5; CDR3: CASSRGRQETQYF; DNA: TGTGCCAGCAGCCGGGGACGGCAAGAGACCCAGTACTTC
D: .; V: TRBV20-1; size: .; J: TRBJ1-5; CDR3: CSANRRNQPQHF; DNA: TGCAGTGCTAATCGGCGCAATCAGCCCCAGCATTTT
D: .; V: TRBV6-2/TRBV6-3; size: .; J: TRBJ1-1; CDR3: CASSPQWNTEAFF; DNA: TGTGCCAGCAGTCCCCAATGGAACACTGAAGCTTTCTTT
D: TRBD1; V: TRBV20-1; size: few; J: TRBJ1-5; CDR3: CSASPGTGEPQHF; DNA: TGCAGTGCTTCGCCGGGGACAGGGGAGCCCCAGCATTTT
D: .; V: TRBV7-3; size: .; J: TRBJ2-5; CDR3: CASSLSPFRGVQETQYF; DNA: TGTGCCAGCAGCTTAAGCCCCTTTAGAGGGGTCCAAGAGACCCAGTACTTC
D: .; V: TRBV11-2; size: few; J: TRBJ1-2; CDR3: CASGLMAVYGYTF; DNA: TGTGCCAGCGGCTTAATGGCCGTCTATGGCTACACCTTC
D: .; V: TRBV28; size: .; J: TRBJ2-3; CDR3: CASHGPSALTDTQYF; DNA: TGTGCCTCGCATGGCCCTAGCGCCTTGACAGATACGCAGTATTTT
D: .; V: TRBV7-9; size: .; J: TRBJ1-5; CDR3: CASSSGAGEGSNQPQHF; DNA: TGTGCCAGCAGCTCCGGCGCAGGGGAGGGCAGCAATCAGCCCCAGCATTTT
D: TRBD2; V: TRBV7-2; size: few; J: TRBJ2-7; CDR3: CASSFPPAGSSSYEQYF; DNA: TGTGCCAGCAGCTTCCCCCCAGCGGGGTCAAGCTCCTACGAGCAGTACTTC
D: .; V: TRBV7-9; size: .; J: TRBJ2-7; CDR3: CASSLVGSGTHEQYF; DNA: TGTGCCAGCAGCTTAGTGGGGTCCGGGACCCACGAGCAGTACTTC
D: .; V: TRBV2; size: .; J: TRBJ2-5; CDR3: CASVTTGTGTQYF; DNA: TGTGCCAGCGTAACTACAGGGACGGGGACCCAGTACTTC
D: .; V: TRBV11-2; size: few; J: TRBJ2-5; CDR3: CASSLDQAVAVIQETQYF; DNA: TGTGCCAGCAGCTTAGATCAAGCGGTAGCCGTGATCCAAGAGACCCAGTACTTC
D: .; V: TRBV6-1; size: .; J: TRBJ1-4; CDR3: CASLGRTHSNEKLFF; DNA: TGTGCCAGCCTGGGCAGGACGCATAGTAATGAAAAACTGTTTTTT